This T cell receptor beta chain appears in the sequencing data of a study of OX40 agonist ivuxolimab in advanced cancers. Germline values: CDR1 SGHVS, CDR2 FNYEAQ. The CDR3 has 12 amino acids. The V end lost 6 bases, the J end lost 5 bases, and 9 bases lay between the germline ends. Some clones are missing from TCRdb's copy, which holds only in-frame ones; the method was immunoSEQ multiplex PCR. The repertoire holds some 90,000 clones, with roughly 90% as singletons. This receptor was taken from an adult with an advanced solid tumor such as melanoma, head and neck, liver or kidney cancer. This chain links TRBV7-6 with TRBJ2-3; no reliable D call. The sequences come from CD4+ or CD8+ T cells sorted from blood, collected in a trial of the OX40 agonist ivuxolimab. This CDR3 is CASSSTGDTQYF. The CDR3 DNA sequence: TGTGCCAGCAGTTCTACGGGAGATACGCAGTATTTT.